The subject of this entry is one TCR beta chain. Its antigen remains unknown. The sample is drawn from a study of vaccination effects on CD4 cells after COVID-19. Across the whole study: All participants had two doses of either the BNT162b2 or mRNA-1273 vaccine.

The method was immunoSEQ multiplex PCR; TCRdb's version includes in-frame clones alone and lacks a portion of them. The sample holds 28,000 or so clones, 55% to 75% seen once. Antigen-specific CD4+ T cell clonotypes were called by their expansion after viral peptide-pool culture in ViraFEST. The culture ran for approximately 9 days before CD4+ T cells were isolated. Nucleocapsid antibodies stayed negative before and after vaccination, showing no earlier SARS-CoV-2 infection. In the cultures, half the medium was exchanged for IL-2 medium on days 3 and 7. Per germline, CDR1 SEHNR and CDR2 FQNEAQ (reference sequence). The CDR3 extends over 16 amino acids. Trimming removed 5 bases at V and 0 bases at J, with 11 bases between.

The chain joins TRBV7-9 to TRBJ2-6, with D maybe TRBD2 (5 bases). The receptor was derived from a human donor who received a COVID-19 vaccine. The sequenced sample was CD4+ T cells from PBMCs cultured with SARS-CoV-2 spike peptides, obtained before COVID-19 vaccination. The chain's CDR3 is CASSHLAGSGANVLTF. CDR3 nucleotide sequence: TGTGCCAGCAGCCACCTTGCGGGCTCTGGGGCCAACGTCCTGACTTTC.